The rows below give T cell receptor beta chains drawn from one sample of a study of blood T cell repertoires in COVID-19. The assay was immunoSEQ multiplex PCR, and TCRdb's table has in-frame clones only and misses some. This table holds 250,000 to 350,000 clones, around 86% found once. Sequencing used peripheral blood. Source of these receptors: a woman in her twenties or thirties with active or convalescent COVID-19. Each CDR3 is given with its conserved first and last residue. The D gene is left open where the match is weak. Clone size is not always given. Where it is, it says once, few, many or a class for expanded clones.

v_call: TRBV7-2; cdr3_length: 15; d_call: .; clone_size: .; j_call: TRBJ2-3; cdr3_aa: CASSLRQGGADTQYF; cdr3_nt: TGTGCCAGCAGCTTAAGGCAGGGTGGGGCGGATACGCAGTATTTT
v_call: TRBV4-3; cdr3_length: 15; d_call: .; clone_size: .; j_call: TRBJ2-1; cdr3_aa: CASSQGDRSGSEQFF; cdr3_nt: TGCGCCAGCAGCCAAGGAGATAGGTCGGGAAGTGAGCAGTTCTTC
v_call: TRBV9; cdr3_length: 13; d_call: .; clone_size: many; j_call: TRBJ2-2; cdr3_aa: CASSSLTTGELFF; cdr3_nt: TGTGCCAGCAGCTCCCTTACTACCGGGGAGCTGTTTTTT
v_call: TRBV19; cdr3_length: 12; d_call: TRBD1; clone_size: once; j_call: TRBJ1-2; cdr3_aa: CAIQGPAGGYTF; cdr3_nt: TGTGCCATACAGGGGCCCGCGGGAGGCTACACCTTC
v_call: TRBV6-5; cdr3_length: 14; d_call: .; clone_size: .; j_call: TRBJ1-1; cdr3_aa: CASTFKRTDTEAFF; cdr3_nt: TGTGCCAGCACTTTCAAACGGACAGACACTGAAGCTTTCTTT
v_call: TRBV10-2; cdr3_length: 17; d_call: TRBD2; clone_size: .; j_call: TRBJ2-3; cdr3_aa: CASSDLNSGGARDTQYF; cdr3_nt: TGCGCCAGCAGTGACCTCAATAGCGGGGGGGCACGGGATACGCAGTATTTT
v_call: TRBV19; cdr3_length: 13; d_call: .; clone_size: once; j_call: TRBJ1-1; cdr3_aa: CASSIVRDTEAFF; cdr3_nt: TGTGCCAGTAGTATAGTTCGAGACACTGAAGCTTTCTTT
v_call: TRBV5-6; cdr3_length: 14; d_call: .; clone_size: .; j_call: TRBJ1-5; cdr3_aa: CASSFKGAEQPQHF; cdr3_nt: TGTGCCAGCAGCTTCAAAGGGGCGGAACAGCCCCAGCATTTT
v_call: TRBV7-2; cdr3_length: 14; d_call: .; clone_size: .; j_call: TRBJ1-2; cdr3_aa: CASTPASTNYGYTF; cdr3_nt: TGTGCCAGCACCCCCGCGAGTACTAACTATGGCTACACCTTC
v_call: TRBV6-5; cdr3_length: 14; d_call: .; clone_size: .; j_call: TRBJ1-3; cdr3_aa: CASSPGTSGNTIYF; cdr3_nt: TGTGCCAGCAGTCCAGGAACCTCTGGAAACACCATATATTTT
v_call: TRBV9; cdr3_length: 14; d_call: .; clone_size: .; j_call: TRBJ1-1; cdr3_aa: CASSAETDAYEAFF; cdr3_nt: TGTGCCAGCAGCGCGGAGACTGACGCGTATGAAGCTTTCTTT
v_call: TRBV7-6; cdr3_length: 15; d_call: .; clone_size: .; j_call: TRBJ1-2; cdr3_aa: CASSLVAGENYGYTF; cdr3_nt: TGTGCCAGCAGCTTAGTGGCAGGCGAAAACTATGGCTACACCTTC
v_call: TRBV6-1; cdr3_length: 14; d_call: .; clone_size: .; j_call: TRBJ1-2; cdr3_aa: CASSEVRHNYGYTF; cdr3_nt: TGTGCCAGCAGTGAAGTCAGGCATAACTATGGCTACACCTTC
v_call: TRBV7-3; cdr3_length: 19; d_call: TRBD2; clone_size: .; j_call: TRBJ2-1; cdr3_aa: CASSPQGAGGPGEHNEQFF; cdr3_nt: TGTGCCAGCAGCCCCCAGGGAGCGGGGGGGCCGGGTGAACACAATGAGCAGTTCTTC
v_call: TRBV19; cdr3_length: 15; d_call: TRBD1; clone_size: .; j_call: TRBJ1-2; cdr3_aa: CASSDGDSYRYGYTF; cdr3_nt: TGTGCCAGTAGTGACGGGGACAGCTACCGCTATGGCTACACCTTC
v_call: TRBV6-4; cdr3_length: 15; d_call: .; clone_size: .; j_call: TRBJ2-5; cdr3_aa: CASQNGGTSWETQYF; cdr3_nt: TGTGCCAGTCAAAATGGGGGGACCTCTTGGGAGACCCAGTACTTC
v_call: TRBV7-6; cdr3_length: 13; d_call: TRBD1; clone_size: .; j_call: TRBJ2-7; cdr3_aa: CASSITGDYEQYF; cdr3_nt: TGTGCCAGCAGCATTACAGGGGACTACGAGCAGTACTTC
v_call: TRBV3-1/TRBV3-2; cdr3_length: 18; d_call: .; clone_size: .; j_call: TRBJ1-2; cdr3_aa: CASSQGFTLREINYGYTF; cdr3_nt: TGTGCCAGCAGCCAAGGCTTCACCCTCAGGGAAATTAACTATGGCTACACCTTC
v_call: TRBV21-1; cdr3_length: 17; d_call: .; clone_size: .; j_call: TRBJ1-2; cdr3_aa: CASSKVRRTGHNYGYTF; cdr3_nt: TGTGCCAGCAGCAAAGTCCGGAGAACAGGTCACAACTATGGCTACACCTTC
v_call: TRBV5-1; cdr3_length: 22; d_call: TRBD2; clone_size: .; j_call: TRBJ2-1; cdr3_aa: CASSLVVAGGTFRLSSYNEQFF; cdr3_nt: TGCGCCAGCAGCTTGGTGGTGGCGGGGGGGACCTTCCGCCTTTCTTCCTACAATGAGCAGTTCTTC
v_call: TRBV6-1; cdr3_length: 16; d_call: .; clone_size: .; j_call: TRBJ1-2; cdr3_aa: CASSDQGGIYLSGYTF; cdr3_nt: TGTGCCAGCAGTGACCAGGGAGGGATCTATCTGAGCGGCTACACCTTC
v_call: TRBV30; cdr3_length: 13; d_call: .; clone_size: .; j_call: TRBJ1-6; cdr3_aa: CAWSMGPNSPLHF; cdr3_nt: TGTGCCTGGAGCATGGGCCCCAATTCACCCCTCCACTTT
v_call: TRBV7-9; cdr3_length: 15; d_call: .; clone_size: .; j_call: TRBJ2-5; cdr3_aa: CASRPTQGLAETQYF; cdr3_nt: TGTGCCAGCAGACCAACCCAGGGATTGGCAGAGACCCAGTACTTC
v_call: TRBV30; cdr3_length: 18; d_call: TRBD2; clone_size: .; j_call: TRBJ2-5; cdr3_aa: CAWSPVGLAGAPRETQYF; cdr3_nt: TGTGCCTGGAGTCCCGTAGGACTAGCGGGGGCCCCAAGGGAGACCCAGTACTTC
v_call: TRBV7-3; cdr3_length: 15; d_call: .; clone_size: .; j_call: TRBJ2-3; cdr3_aa: CASSPEGGKTDTQYF; cdr3_nt: TGTGCCAGCAGCCCCGAGGGGGGGAAGACAGATACGCAGTATTTT
v_call: TRBV6-1; cdr3_length: 15; d_call: .; clone_size: .; j_call: TRBJ2-7; cdr3_aa: CASSESPIRVHEQYF; cdr3_nt: TGTGCCAGCAGTGAAAGCCCAATACGGGTCCACGAGCAGTACTTC
v_call: TRBV10-1; cdr3_length: 14; d_call: .; clone_size: .; j_call: TRBJ2-2; cdr3_aa: CASSEGLRSRELFF; cdr3_nt: TGCGCCAGCAGTGAGGGTTTGAGAAGCCGGGAGCTGTTTTTT
v_call: TRBV25-1; cdr3_length: 13; d_call: TRBD1; clone_size: .; j_call: TRBJ1-2; cdr3_aa: CASSGGTAYGYTF; cdr3_nt: TGTGCCAGCAGCGGCGGGACAGCCTATGGCTACACCTTC
v_call: TRBV10-3; cdr3_length: 13; d_call: .; clone_size: .; j_call: TRBJ1-1; cdr3_aa: CAISVQGNTEAFF; cdr3_nt: TGTGCCATCAGTGTGCAGGGGAACACTGAAGCTTTCTTT
v_call: TRBV25-1; cdr3_length: 14; d_call: .; clone_size: .; j_call: TRBJ1-4; cdr3_aa: CASSDTGSNEKLFF; cdr3_nt: TGTGCCAGCAGTGATACAGGGTCGAATGAAAAACTGTTTTTT
v_call: TRBV5-8; cdr3_length: 17; d_call: TRBD1; clone_size: .; j_call: TRBJ2-7; cdr3_aa: CASSRNLGQFLSYEQYF; cdr3_nt: TGTGCCAGCAGCAGAAACCTGGGACAGTTCCTTTCCTACGAGCAGTACTTC
v_call: TRBV5-8; cdr3_length: 17; d_call: TRBD1; clone_size: .; j_call: TRBJ2-3; cdr3_aa: CASSSPPGRGSTDTQYF; cdr3_nt: TGTGCCAGCAGCTCCCCCCCCGGCAGGGGGTCGACAGATACGCAGTATTTT
v_call: TRBV7-8; cdr3_length: 16; d_call: .; clone_size: .; j_call: TRBJ2-5; cdr3_aa: CASSTDRTAGVETQYF; cdr3_nt: TGTGCCAGCAGCACAGACCGGACCGCAGGGGTGGAGACCCAGTACTTC
v_call: TRBV24-1; cdr3_length: 15; d_call: .; clone_size: .; j_call: TRBJ2-1; cdr3_aa: CATSDPGPEGDEQFF; cdr3_nt: TGTGCCACCAGTGACCCGGGACCGGAGGGAGATGAGCAGTTCTTC
v_call: TRBV6-5; cdr3_length: 14; d_call: .; clone_size: .; j_call: TRBJ2-1; cdr3_aa: CASSRRGGLSEQFF; cdr3_nt: TGTGCCAGCAGCCGCCGGGGTGGTTTGAGTGAGCAGTTCTTC
v_call: TRBV18; cdr3_length: 15; d_call: TRBD1; clone_size: .; j_call: TRBJ2-1; cdr3_aa: CASSIGTGLYNEQFF; cdr3_nt: TGTGCCAGCTCGATCGGGACAGGGCTCTACAATGAGCAGTTCTTC
v_call: TRBV5-6; cdr3_length: 15; d_call: .; clone_size: .; j_call: TRBJ2-5; cdr3_aa: CASSGAGTLQETQYF; cdr3_nt: TGTGCCAGCAGCGGAGCCGGGACACTCCAAGAGACCCAGTACTTC
v_call: TRBV7-2; cdr3_length: 12; d_call: .; clone_size: .; j_call: TRBJ2-7; cdr3_aa: CASSLDFYEQYF; cdr3_nt: TGTGCCAGCAGCTTAGACTTCTACGAGCAGTACTTC
v_call: TRBV7-3; cdr3_length: 15; d_call: .; clone_size: once; j_call: TRBJ2-5; cdr3_aa: CASSLNGRGLETQYF; cdr3_nt: TGTGCCAGCAGCTTAAATGGCCGGGGTTTGGAGACCCAGTACTTC
v_call: TRBV4-2; cdr3_length: 15; d_call: .; clone_size: .; j_call: TRBJ2-3; cdr3_aa: CASSQEGAVRGTQYF; cdr3_nt: TGTGCCAGCAGCCAAGAAGGCGCCGTGAGAGGTACGCAGTATTTT
v_call: TRBV6-2/TRBV6-3; cdr3_length: 12; d_call: .; clone_size: .; j_call: TRBJ1-2; cdr3_aa: CASSYESRGYTF; cdr3_nt: TGTGCCAGCAGTTACGAGAGTCGGGGCTACACCTTC